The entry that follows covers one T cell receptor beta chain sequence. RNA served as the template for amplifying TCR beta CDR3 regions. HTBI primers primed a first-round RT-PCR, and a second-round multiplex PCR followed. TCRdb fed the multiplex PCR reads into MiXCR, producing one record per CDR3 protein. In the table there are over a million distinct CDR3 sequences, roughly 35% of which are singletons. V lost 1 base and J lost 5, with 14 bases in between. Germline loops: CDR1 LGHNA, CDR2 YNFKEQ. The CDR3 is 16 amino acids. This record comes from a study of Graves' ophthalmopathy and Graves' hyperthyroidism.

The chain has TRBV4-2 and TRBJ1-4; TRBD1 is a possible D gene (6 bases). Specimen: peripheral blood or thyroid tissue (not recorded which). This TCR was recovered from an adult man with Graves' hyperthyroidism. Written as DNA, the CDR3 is TGTGCCAGCAGCCAAGGGGGGCAGTTGGGCAATGAAAAACTGTTTTTT. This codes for CASSQGGQLGNEKLFF.